This entry describes one T cell receptor beta chain. This entry belongs to a study of blood T cell repertoires in COVID-19. About the study: Specimens from acute and convalescent COVID-19 originated in the United States, Italy and Spain. The analysed material was cDNA or gDNA that came from T cells, B-cell-depleted T cells, or PBMCs.

In the study's own analysis: Estimation of nucleated cell counts relied on the amplification of reference gene primers. Assay used: immunoSEQ multiplex PCR; TCRdb lists only in-frame clones, some missing. V and J calls and clone size are given by that table; D and trimming were obtained from the DNA. The sample shows about 250,000 clones, about four fifths of them seen only once. The CDR3 is 20 residues long. The germline V gene encodes CDR1 SGDLS and CDR2 YYNGEE. The ends lost 0 bases at V and 7 bases at J; junction bases unmatched: 16. This receptor was identified in a man at least 80 years old with acute or convalescent COVID-19. The V and J genes are TRBV9 and TRBJ2-3; 14 positions agree with TRBD2. Material for sequencing was peripheral blood. The CDR3 is CASSVEGGGTSGSKWNTQYF. CDR3 sequence (DNA): TGTGCCAGCAGCGTAGAAGGCGGAGGGACTAGCGGGAGTAAGTGGAATACGCAGTATTTT.